Each of the 32 T cell receptor beta chains below was sequenced from the same sample in a study of T-cell memory formation after mild COVID-19. In TCRdb, the 5' RACE reads were re-called with MiXCR into one record per CDR3 protein. The sample yields about 100,000 distinct CDR3 sequences, roughly 14% seen once. The sequencing sample was made of PBMCs or a T cell subset sorted from them (not recorded which). These receptors were taken from a young man who had mild COVID-19 (a few samples of this study predate the infection). Cell type and time point are not known.

The chain carries TRBV13 and TRBJ2-1, with 9 bases fitting TRBD2. This CDR3 contains 17 residues. Germline CDR1 and CDR2: PRHDT and FYEKMQ (reference sequence). V gave up 1 base and J gave up 1 base; unmatched junction bases: 5. This CDR3 reads CASSLVAGEPSYNEQFF. Written as DNA, the CDR3 is TGTGCCAGCAGCTTAGTAGCGGGGGAACCGTCCTACAATGAGCAGTTCTTC.

Here the CDR3 DNA reads TGTGCCAGCAGCATGACAGTGAATTCTGGAAACACCATATATTTT. Amino acids: CASSMTVNSGNTIYF. The V call is TRBV7-9, the J call TRBJ1-3, with a tentative D call TRBD1 (5 bases). Germline V lookup: CDR1 SEHNR, CDR2 FQNEAQ (reference sequence). V was shortened by 5 bases and J by 1 base, with 12 bases between the two germline ends. This CDR3 region has 15 residues.

The chain recombines TRBV12-3 or TRBV12-4 with TRBJ2-3; a possible D gene is TRBD1 (5 bases). The CDR3 is 14 amino acids. V was trimmed by 3 bases and J by 5 bases, leaving 12 bases between them. The CDR3 DNA reads as TGTGCCAGCAGTTTCCGACAGCTGGGAGATACGCAGTATTTT. This sequence encodes CASSFRQLGDTQYF.

This clonotype was observed a handful of times. This sequence joins TRBV6-6 and TRBJ2-3, with no clear D. The CDR3 contains 14 residues. The V gene's germline CDR1 is MNHNY and CDR2 SVGAGI (reference sequence). V was trimmed by 7 bases and J by 0 bases, leaving 11 bases between them. CDR3 in DNA: TGTGCCAGCACCTCGTTTGTTAGCACAGATACGCAGTATTTT. This codes for CASTSFVSTDTQYF.

This clonotype was observed a handful of times. V is TRBV12-5 and J is TRBJ2-1, with 8 bases lining up with TRBD1. V was clipped by 5 bases and J by 5 bases; unmatched bases: 8. CDR3 size: 15 residues. Germline CDR1 is LGHNT and CDR2 is FRNRAP. The CDR3 loop reads CASGQAGTGDNEQFF. The DNA of the CDR3 is TGTGCTAGTGGTCAAGCCGGGACAGGCGACAATGAGCAGTTCTTC.

Many counts were recorded for this clonotype. The chain recombines TRBV4-2 with TRBJ2-4; 10 positions agree with TRBD1. After removal of 5 bases from V and 13 bases from J, the junction contained 2 bases not matched to a gene. Germline CDR1 and CDR2: LGHNA and YNFKEQ. The length of the CDR3 is 11 residues. CDR3 sequence reads: CASSRGQGQYF. In DNA, the CDR3 is TGTGCCAGCAGCAGGGGACAGGGGCAGTACTTC.

This clonotype has at least ten counts. The rearrangement joins TRBV9 to TRBJ1-2; D unclear. V shed 0 bases and J shed 8 bases, with 17 bases lying between them. CDR1 and CDR2 (germline): SGDLS, YYNGEE. This CDR3 is 15 amino acids long. In nucleotides, the CDR3 is TGTGCCAGCAGCGTAGCTACCGCAGGACCCGGCGGCTACACCTTC. Translation: CASSVATAGPGGYTF.

V usage is TRBV27 and J usage is TRBJ1-1; D might be TRBD1 (6 bases). Germline V gene sequence: CDR1 MNHEY, CDR2 SMNVEV (reference sequence). There are 14 residues in the CDR3. V was pared by 3 bases and J by 1 base, with 9 bases between. In DNA form, the CDR3 reads TGTGCCAGCAGTTTCTTAGGGGGGAACACTGAAGCTTTCTTT. It specifies CASSFLGGNTEAFF.

This clonotype was recorded a few times. This sequence joins TRBV6-2 or TRBV6-3 and TRBJ2-3; D is undetermined. There are 13 residues in the CDR3. Trimming left V 4 bases short and J 4 bases short, with 9 bases between. Germline lookup yields CDR1 MNHEY and CDR2 SVGEGT. CDR3 sequence: CASSLPGPDTQYF. CDR3 nucleotides: TGTGCCAGCAGTTTACCTGGCCCAGATACGCAGTATTTT.

V usage is TRBV7-3 and J usage is TRBJ1-1; unclear D gene. Germline assignment: CDR1 SGHTA and CDR2 FQGTGA. CDR3 length: 15 residues. The V and J ends lost 2 bases and 1 base respectively, with 11 bases between them. The CDR3 loop is CASSLGPHGNTEAFF. For the CDR3, the DNA is TGTGCCAGCAGCTTAGGTCCTCACGGGAACACTGAAGCTTTCTTT.

This clonotype was counted at least ten times. The chain has TRBV12-3 or TRBV12-4 and TRBJ2-1; D perhaps matches TRBD2 (6 bases). This CDR3 region has 11 residues. With 1 base removed from V and 13 bases from J, the gap between germline ends came to 8 bases. In DNA form, the CDR3 reads TGTGCCAGCAGTTTAGGGGGAGGTCAGTTCTTC. Translated: CASSLGGGQFF.

This clonotype was found many times. The chain links TRBV9 to TRBJ2-2, with 11 bases fitting TRBD2. V trimming: 3 bases; J trimming: 2 bases; junction bases outside the gene matches: 3. This CDR3 is 16 amino acids long. CDR1 is SGDLS and CDR2 is YYNGEE in the germline V gene. The CDR3, as DNA: TGTGCCAGCAGCGGAACTAGCGGGGGAAACACCGGGGAGCTGTTTTTT. This encodes CASSGTSGGNTGELFF.

As DNA, the CDR3 is TGTGCCATCAGATCCGGGACAGGGGCCACCTACGAGCAGTACTTC. It encodes CAIRSGTGATYEQYF. V and J are TRBV10-3 and TRBJ2-7, with 10 positions matching TRBD1. Germline V gene data show CDR1 as ENHRY and CDR2 as SYGVKD. V lost 6 bases to trimming and J lost 2 bases; unmatched junction nucleotides: 7. The CDR3 is made up of 15 amino acids.

This clonotype has only a few counts. V gene TRBV7-2 combines with J gene TRBJ2-7; D gene uncertain. The V gene's germline CDR1 is SGHTA and CDR2 FQGNSA. The CDR3 runs 13 residues. V was cut by 6 bases and J by 3 bases, with 12 bases left in between. The CDR3 DNA sequence: TGTGCCAGCAGGGATACTGGGCACTACGAGCAGTACTTC. It yields the protein CASRDTGHYEQYF.

V gene TRBV9 combines with J gene TRBJ1-2; 10 positions agree with TRBD1. J gave up 7 bases and V 4 bases, and 16 bases lay outside the gene matches. CDR1 is SGDLS, CDR2 YYNGEE, per germline. The CDR3 runs 17 residues. CDR3 nucleotides: TGTGCCAGCAGCCCCAAGGGTAGCGGACAGGGGGGCATTGGCTACACCTTC. Protein sequence: CASSPKGSGQGGIGYTF. Full variable domain (outside the CDR3, taken from reference TRBV9 and TRBJ1-2): DSGVTQTPKHLITATGQRVTLRCSPRSGDLSVYWYQQSLDQGLQFLIQYYNGEERAKGNILERFSAQQFPDLHSELNLSSLELGDSALYFCASSPKGSGQGGIGYTFGSGTRLTVV.

The rearrangement uses TRBV4-1 and TRBJ2-7; no clear D. This CDR3 is built from 15 residues. Germline V gene data show CDR1 as MGHRA and CDR2 as YSYEKL. V shed 0 bases and J shed 2 bases, with 11 bases lying between them. CDR3 loop: CASSQEATVPYEQYF. The CDR3 region has the DNA TGCGCCAGCAGCCAAGAGGCAACAGTACCCTACGAGCAGTACTTC.

The V gene is TRBV7-6, the J gene TRBJ2-3; 9 nucleotides line up with TRBD2. The CDR3 consists of 18 residues. The junction had 10 bases not matched to a gene; V was cut back by 0 bases and J by 3 bases. Germline assignment: CDR1 SGHVS and CDR2 FNYEAQ. The CDR3 loop is CASSLADGGGEATDTQYF. The CDR3 DNA sequence: TGTGCCAGCAGCTTAGCTGATGGCGGGGGGGAGGCGACAGATACGCAGTATTTT.

The chain links TRBV12-3 or TRBV12-4 to TRBJ1-5; no clear D. The ends were cut back, 7 bases at V and 7 bases at J, with 11 bases in the middle. CDR3 length equals 12 residues. The CDR3 protein is CASKSGGQPQHF. The CDR3 DNA is TGTGCCAGCAAGTCGGGCGGACAGCCCCAGCATTTT.

This rearrangement joins TRBV6-1 to TRBJ2-5; TRBD2 might be the D (5 bases). Germline values: CDR1 MNHNS, CDR2 SASEGT. CDR3 length: 15 residues. The ends were cut back, 0 bases at V and 5 bases at J, with 13 bases in the middle. The CDR3 region is CASSEAWARRETQYF. The CDR3 region has the DNA TGTGCCAGCAGTGAAGCATGGGCTAGGAGGGAGACCCAGTACTTC.

The chain couples TRBV9 to TRBJ2-6; 8 bases match TRBD1. Trimming cost V 0 bases and J 1 base; bases outside gene matches: 12. This CDR3 contains 20 residues. Germline V gene data show CDR1 as SGDLS and CDR2 as YYNGEE. For the CDR3, the DNA is TGTGCCAGCAGCGTAGCACCTATCCGGGACAGGTCTTCTGGGGCCAACGTCCTGACTTTC. Translation gives CASSVAPIRDRSSGANVLTF.

The chain recombines TRBV7-9 with TRBJ2-5; 8 positions match TRBD2. Trimming took 8 bases from V and 5 from J; bases not matched to a gene: 4. Germline-derived CDR1 and CDR2 are SEHNR and FQNEAQ (reference sequence). This CDR3 has 12 amino acids. This chain's CDR3 is CASSGGYETQYF. The CDR3 nucleotides read TGTGCCAGCTCGGGGGGGTACGAGACCCAGTACTTC.

This clonotype was picked up a small number of times. The chain combines TRBV4-3 with TRBJ2-2; D possibly corresponds to TRBD1 (6 bases). The CDR3 has 15 residues. The germline gives CDR1 LGHNA, CDR2 YSLEER. V lost 1 base and J lost 7, with 13 bases in between. The CDR3 spells CASSQGIGGIGELFF. The DNA for the CDR3 is TGCGCCAGCAGCCAAGGGATAGGGGGTATCGGGGAGCTGTTTTTT.

The chain has TRBV6-5 and TRBJ2-1; 9 bases line up with TRBD2. Germline loops: CDR1 MNHEY, CDR2 SVGAGI. CDR3 size: 15 residues. J lost 6 bases, V lost 2 bases, and 5 bases had no gene match. The CDR3 is CASSYSGGPFNEQFF. The CDR3 DNA is TGTGCCAGCAGTTACAGCGGGGGGCCGTTCAATGAGCAGTTCTTC.

This clonotype was counted only a few times. This chain uses TRBV6-5 with TRBJ2-6; no clear D. V was pared by 6 bases and J by 0 bases, with 12 bases between. In germline, CDR1 is MNHEY, CDR2 SVGAGI. The CDR3 sequence is 16 residues long. CDR3 DNA: TGTGCCAGCAGCCCTCGGACGCTCTCTGGGGCCAACGTCCTGACTTTC. This gives the protein CASSPRTLSGANVLTF.

This clonotype has at least ten counts. V is TRBV7-2 and J is TRBJ2-1; 7 positions agree with TRBD1. The germline gives CDR1 SGHTA, CDR2 FQGNSA. The CDR3 has 16 amino acids. Trimming cost V 3 bases and J 3 bases; bases outside gene matches: 8. This CDR3 is CASSFRGLPFYNEQFF. The DNA for the CDR3 is TGTGCCAGCAGCTTTAGGGGGCTTCCCTTCTACAATGAGCAGTTCTTC.

The sample holds many counts of this clonotype. This chain uses TRBV29-1 with TRBJ2-7; D remains ambiguous. V lost 4 bases and J lost 1, with 8 bases in between. From germline, CDR1 is SQVTM and CDR2 ANQGSEA. The CDR3 is made up of 12 amino acids. The CDR3 loop reads CSVGDTSYEQYF. CDR3 nucleotide sequence: TGCAGCGTTGGGGATACATCCTACGAGCAGTACTTC.

The chain has TRBV27 and TRBJ2-7, with 8 bases identical to TRBD1. This CDR3 is built from 14 residues. J gave up 6 bases and V 4 bases, and 8 bases lay outside the gene matches. Looked up from germline, CDR1 is MNHEY and CDR2 is SMNVEV (reference sequence). Here the CDR3 reads CASSSGTGMAEQYF. The DNA for the CDR3 is TGTGCCAGCAGTTCCGGGACAGGAATGGCCGAGCAGTACTTC.

This clonotype has ten or more counts. The chain recombines TRBV4-1 with TRBJ1-2; D ambiguous. V lost 3 bases, J lost 5 bases, and 19 bases lay in between. Per the germline V gene, CDR1 is MGHRA and CDR2 is YSYEKL. The CDR3 runs 16 residues. The CDR3: CASSQSSLDGLYGYTF. CDR3 DNA: TGCGCCAGCAGCCAGAGCTCGTTGGACGGATTATATGGCTACACCTTC.

The V call is TRBV4-1, the J call TRBJ2-1; no clear D gene. The germline V gene has CDR1 MGHRA and CDR2 YSYEKL. With 4 bases removed from V and 6 bases from J, the gap between germline ends came to 10 bases. The CDR3 has 13 amino acids. CDR3 in DNA: TGCGCCAGCAGCCGTGTGGCAAGCAATGAGCAGTTCTTC. Amino acids: CASSRVASNEQFF.

This clonotype was recorded at least ten times. CDR3 bases: TGCGCCAGCAGCCAAGAAGAAAGAACAGGTTACGAAAAACTGTTTTTT. This translates into CASSQEERTGYEKLFF. The chain combines TRBV4-1 with TRBJ1-4, with TRBD1 as a possible D gene (5 bases). Germline loops: CDR1 MGHRA, CDR2 YSYEKL. Trimming removed 0 bases at V and 8 bases at J, with 16 bases between. CDR3 length equals 16 residues.

CDR3 residues: CASSQVGGMEKETQYF. The CDR3 nucleotides read TGCGCCAGCAGCCAAGTAGGGGGCATGGAAAAGGAGACCCAGTACTTC. V gene TRBV4-1 combines with J gene TRBJ2-5, with 7 bases identical to TRBD1. With V trimmed by 1 base and J by 5 bases, 10 bases remained unmatched. Per germline, CDR1 MGHRA and CDR2 YSYEKL. The CDR3 spans 16 residues.

The gene calls are TRBV24-1 and TRBJ2-5, with TRBD1 matching over 12 bases. The CDR3 is made up of 15 amino acids. V trimming: 7 bases; J trimming: 5 bases; junction bases outside the gene matches: 7. Germline lookup yields CDR1 KGHDR and CDR2 SFDVKD. This chain's CDR3 is CATSHRDRGLETQYF. The CDR3 region has the DNA TGTGCCACCAGCCACCGGGACAGGGGGCTTGAGACCCAGTACTTC.